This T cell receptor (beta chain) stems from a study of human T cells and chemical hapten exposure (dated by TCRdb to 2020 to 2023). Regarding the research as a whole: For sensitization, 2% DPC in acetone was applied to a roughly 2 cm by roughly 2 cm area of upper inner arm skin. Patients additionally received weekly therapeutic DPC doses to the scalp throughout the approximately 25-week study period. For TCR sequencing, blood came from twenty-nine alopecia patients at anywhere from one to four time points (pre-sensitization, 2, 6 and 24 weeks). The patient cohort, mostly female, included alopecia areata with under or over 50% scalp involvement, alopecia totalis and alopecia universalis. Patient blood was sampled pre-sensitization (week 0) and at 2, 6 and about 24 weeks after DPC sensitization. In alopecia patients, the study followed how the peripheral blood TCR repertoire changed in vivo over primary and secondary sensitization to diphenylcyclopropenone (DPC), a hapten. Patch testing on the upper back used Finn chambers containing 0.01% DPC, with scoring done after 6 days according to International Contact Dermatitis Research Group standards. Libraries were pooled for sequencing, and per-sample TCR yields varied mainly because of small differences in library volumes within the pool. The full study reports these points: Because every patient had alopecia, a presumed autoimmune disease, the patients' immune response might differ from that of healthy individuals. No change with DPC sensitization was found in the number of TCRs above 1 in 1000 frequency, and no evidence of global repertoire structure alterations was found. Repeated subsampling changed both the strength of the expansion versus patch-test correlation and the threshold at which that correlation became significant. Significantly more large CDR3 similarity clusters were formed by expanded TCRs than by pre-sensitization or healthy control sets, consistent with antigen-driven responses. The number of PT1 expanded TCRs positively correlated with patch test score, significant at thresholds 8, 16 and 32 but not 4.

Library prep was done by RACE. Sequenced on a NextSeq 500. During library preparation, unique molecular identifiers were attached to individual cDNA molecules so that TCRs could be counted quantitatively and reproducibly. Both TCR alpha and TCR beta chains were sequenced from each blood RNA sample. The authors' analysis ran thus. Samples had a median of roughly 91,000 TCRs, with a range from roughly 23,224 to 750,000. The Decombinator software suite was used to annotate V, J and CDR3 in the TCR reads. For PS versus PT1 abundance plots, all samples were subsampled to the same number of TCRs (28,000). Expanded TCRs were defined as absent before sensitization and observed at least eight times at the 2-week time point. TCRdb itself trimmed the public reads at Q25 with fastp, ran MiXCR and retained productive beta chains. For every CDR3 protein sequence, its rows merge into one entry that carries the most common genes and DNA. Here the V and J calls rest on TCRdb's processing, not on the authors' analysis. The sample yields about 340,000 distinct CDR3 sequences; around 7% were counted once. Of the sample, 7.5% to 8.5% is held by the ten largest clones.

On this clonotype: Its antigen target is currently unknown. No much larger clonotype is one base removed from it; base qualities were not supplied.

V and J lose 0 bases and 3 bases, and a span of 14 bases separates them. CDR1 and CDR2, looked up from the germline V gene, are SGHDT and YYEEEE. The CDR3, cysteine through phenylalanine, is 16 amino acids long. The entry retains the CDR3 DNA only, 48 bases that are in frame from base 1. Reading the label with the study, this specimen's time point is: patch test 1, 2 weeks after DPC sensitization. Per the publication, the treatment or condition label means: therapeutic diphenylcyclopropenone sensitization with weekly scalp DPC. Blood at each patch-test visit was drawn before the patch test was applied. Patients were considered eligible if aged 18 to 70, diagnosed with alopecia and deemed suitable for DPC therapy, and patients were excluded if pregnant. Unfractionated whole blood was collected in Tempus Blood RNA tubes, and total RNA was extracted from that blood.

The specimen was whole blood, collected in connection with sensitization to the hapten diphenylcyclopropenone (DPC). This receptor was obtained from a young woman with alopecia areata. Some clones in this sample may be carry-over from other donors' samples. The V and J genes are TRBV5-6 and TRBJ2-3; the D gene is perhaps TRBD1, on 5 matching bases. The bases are TGTGCCAGCAGCTTGGGGGGCTTATCGGCGACAGATACGCAGTATTTT. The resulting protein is CASSLGGLSATDTQYF.